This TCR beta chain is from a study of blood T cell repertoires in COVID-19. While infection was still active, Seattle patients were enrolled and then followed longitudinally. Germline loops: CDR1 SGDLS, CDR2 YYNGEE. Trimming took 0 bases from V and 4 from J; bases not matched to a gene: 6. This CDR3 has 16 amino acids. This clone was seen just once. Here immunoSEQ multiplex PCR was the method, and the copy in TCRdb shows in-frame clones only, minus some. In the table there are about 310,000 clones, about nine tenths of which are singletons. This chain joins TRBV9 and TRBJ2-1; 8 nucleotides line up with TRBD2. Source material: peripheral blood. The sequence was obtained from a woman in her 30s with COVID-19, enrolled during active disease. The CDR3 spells CASSVEGAGVYNEQFF. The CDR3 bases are TGTGCCAGCAGCGTAGAGGGAGCGGGAGTGTACAATGAGCAGTTCTTC.